Below, 10 T cell receptor beta chains from the same sample are listed, as sequenced in a study of cytomegalovirus exposure and HLA in healthy donors. A multiplex PCR was run with 60 Vbeta primers and 13 Jbeta primers. TCRdb's table, derived via immunoSEQ multiplex PCR, lists solely in-frame clones and lacks some. The sample has under 200,000 clones; roughly four fifths are singletons. The sample was PBMCs. The receptors come from a woman between 18 and 29 years old in good health and CMV-seronegative.

The CDR3 sequence: CASSQDGVTSHTDTQYF. DNA for the CDR3: TGTGCCAGCAGCCAAGATGGAGTCACTTCTCACACAGATACGCAGTATTTT. This chain joins TRBV4-2 and TRBJ2-3; D is uncertain. This CDR3 spans 17 amino acids. V was shortened by 0 bases and J by 2 bases, with 15 bases between the two germline ends. Germline V gives CDR1 LGHNA, CDR2 YNFKEQ.

The CDR3 DNA is TGTGCCAGCAGTGAGAGCAACTCTCAGCCCCAGCATTTT. As protein: CASSESNSQPQHF. This chain uses TRBV6-1 with TRBJ1-5; D unclear. The CDR3 length is 13 residues. Germline CDR1 is MNHNS and CDR2 is SASEGT. Trimming removed 3 bases from V and 6 bases from J, with 9 bases in between.

This clone turned up a few times. V is TRBV6-1 and J is TRBJ1-4; possible D gene TRBD1, 6 bases. The germline V and J ends were trimmed by 6 bases and 4 bases, with 15 bases remaining between them. The CDR3 has 15 amino acids. The germline CDR1 and CDR2 sequences are MNHNS and SASEGT. CDR3: CASRPGQTDNEKLFF. CDR3 nucleotide sequence: TGTGCCAGCAGACCAGGACAGACCGATAATGAAAAACTGTTTTTT.

J is TRBJ1-2 and V is TRBV30; D not certain. The germline CDR1 and CDR2 sequences are GTSNPN and SVGIG (reference sequence). Trimming shortened V by 2 bases and J by 3 bases, and 10 bases separated the two germline ends. The CDR3 covers 13 residues. The CDR3 DNA reads TGTGCCTGGAGTTACGGGATCGACTATGGCTACACCTTC. Translated: CAWSYGIDYGYTF.

The chain recombines TRBV27 with TRBJ1-5; 7 bases fit TRBD1. Germline V gene data show CDR1 as MNHEY and CDR2 as SMNVEV (reference sequence). CDR3 length: 16 residues. Losses at the gene ends were 2 bases for V and 2 bases for J; bases not matched to a gene: 6. CDR3 residues: CASSLGGRGGNQPQHF. CDR3 nucleotides: TGTGCCAGCAGTTTAGGGGGCAGGGGGGGCAATCAGCCCCAGCATTTT.

The chain links TRBV7-8 to TRBJ1-1; 9 bases are shared with TRBD1. Germline CDR1 SGHVS, CDR2 FQNEAQ. V shed 7 bases, J shed 4 bases, and the junction held 7 bases outside the gene matches. This CDR3 contains 14 residues. The CDR3 region is CASTRDRDSTEAFF. For the CDR3, the DNA is TGTGCCAGCACCAGGGACAGGGACAGCACTGAAGCTTTCTTT. The full variable domain, with the rest looked up from reference TRBV7-8 and TRBJ1-1, is GAGVSQSPRYKVAKRGQDVALRCDPISGHVSLFWYQQALGQGPEFLTYFQNEAQLDKSGLPSDRFFAERPEGSVSTLKIQRTQQEDSAVYLCASTRDRDSTEAFFGQGTRLTVV.

The genes are TRBV21-1 and TRBJ2-7; the table's D call TRBD2 went unverified against the DNA. TRBV21-1 is a recognized pseudogene. The CDR3 extends over 16 amino acids. CDR3 DNA: TGTGCCAGCAGCACGCTACTAGCGGAGAGCTCCTACGAGCAGTACTTC. The encoded protein is CASSTLLAESSYEQYF.

The chain couples TRBV7-9 to TRBJ2-2, with 7 bases lining up with TRBD2. The V gene end was trimmed by 8 bases and the J gene end by 1 base; junction bases not matched to a gene: 4. The CDR3 runs to 14 residues. Germline-derived CDR1 and CDR2 are SEHNR and FQNEAQ (reference sequence). For the CDR3, the DNA is TGTGCCAGCCAGAGGGAGGGGAACACCGGGGAGCTGTTTTTT. The encoded protein is CASQREGNTGELFF. The variable domain in full, with the rest retrieved from reference TRBV7-9 and TRBJ2-2, is DTGVSQNPRHKITKRGQNVTFRCDPISEHNRLYWYRQTLGQGPEFLTYFQNEAQLEKSRLLSDRFSAERPKGSFSTLEIQRTEQGDSAMYLCASQREGNTGELFFGEGSRLTVL.

The chain has TRBV10-3 and TRBJ2-3; maybe TRBD2 (6 bases). Between the trimmed V and J ends, which lost 6 bases and 4 bases, there was a span of 17 bases. This CDR3 is 15 amino acids long. CDR1 is ENHRY, CDR2 SYGVKD, per germline. For the CDR3, the DNA is TGTGCCATCAGGGATGACGGGAGACGTGCAGATACGCAGTATTTT. This gives the protein CAIRDDGRRADTQYF.

The V gene is TRBV29-1, the J gene TRBJ1-1, with TRBD1 identical over 12 bases. Looked up from germline, CDR1 is SQVTM and CDR2 is ANQGSEA. The CDR3 is made up of 18 amino acids. V was clipped by 6 bases and J by 4 bases; unmatched bases: 18. DNA for the CDR3: TGCAGCGTGGATACCGGGACAGGGGGCGCTTGGCAGCTCACTGAAGCTTTCTTT. Protein product: CSVDTGTGGAWQLTEAFF.